The next 7 T cell receptor beta chains were all read from a single sample in a study of OX40 agonist ivuxolimab in advanced cancers. Libraries were constructed by the immunoSEQ multiplex PCR assay. As stored in TCRdb, this immuneACCESS dataset retains in-frame rearrangements with V and J assigned. A fraction of the clones does not appear; measured against another copy, unresolved V genes explain less than half of the discrepancy, and the remainder lacks a known reason. A total of around 62,000 clones appear in this sample, more than 75% of them only once. About 0.61% of the sample is held by the ten biggest clonotypes. Source: CD4+ or CD8+ T cells sorted from blood, taken in a trial of the OX40 agonist ivuxolimab. These receptors originate from an adult with an advanced solid tumor such as melanoma, head and neck, liver or kidney cancer.

This chain joins TRBV10-3 and TRBJ1-2; TRBD1 might be the D (5 bases). There are 12 residues in the CDR3. The V gene lost 3 bases and the J gene lost 4 bases, with 6 bases spanning the gap. From germline, CDR1 is ENHRY and CDR2 SYGVKD. The CDR3 region is CAISDGGYGYTF. In nucleotides, the CDR3 is TGTGCCATCAGTGATGGGGGCTATGGCTACACCTTC.

This sequence joins TRBV6-5 and TRBJ1-1; TRBD1 agrees at 9 bases. The V segment lost 5 bases and the J segment 10 bases; nucleotides outside the gene matches: 5. The germline CDR1 and CDR2 sequences are MNHEY and SVGAGI. CDR3 size: 12 residues. CDR3 coding DNA: TGTGCCAGCAGTGAGGACAGGGGTCGAGCTTTCTTT. Amino acid sequence: CASSEDRGRAFF.

This clone was counted between two and nine times. V is TRBV18 and J is TRBJ2-1; 10 nucleotides agree with TRBD2. The J segment lost 4 bases and the V segment lost 6 bases, leaving 6 bases of the junction unmatched. The CDR3 sequence is 15 residues long. In germline, CDR1 is KGHSH, CDR2 LQKENI. In nucleotides, the CDR3 is TGTGCCAGCTCCCGAAGCGGGGGGGAGTACAATGAGCAGTTCTTC. Translating it yields CASSRSGGEYNEQFF. The full variable domain, rest sourced from reference TRBV18 and TRBJ2-1, is NAGVMQNPRHLVRRRGQEARLRCSPMKGHSHVYWYRQLPEEGLKFMVYLQKENIIDESGMPKERFSAEFPKEGPSILRIQQVVRGDSAAYFCASSRSGGEYNEQFFGPGTRLTVL.

The V call is TRBV7-6, the J call TRBJ2-1; weak D call: TRBD2 (6 bases). Trimming removed 1 base at V and 6 bases at J, with 13 bases between. CDR1 SGHVS and CDR2 FNYEAQ come from the germline V gene. The CDR3 runs to 15 residues. CDR3 sequence (DNA): TGTGCCAGCAGCTTAGGAGGGGCAGCGGGCAATGAGCAGTTCTTC. It translates to CASSLGGAAGNEQFF.

This chain connects TRBV5-1 to TRBJ1-1, with 9 bases fitting TRBD1. The CDR3 totals 15 residues. The germline V gene encodes CDR1 SGHRS and CDR2 YFSETQ. The V segment lost 3 bases and the J segment 5 bases; nucleotides outside the gene matches: 8. The CDR3 region is CASSWTGQGGTEAFF. The CDR3 DNA follows: TGCGCCAGCAGCTGGACGGGACAGGGAGGGACTGAAGCTTTCTTT.

V gene TRBV28 combines with J gene TRBJ1-2, with TRBD1 matching 10 bases. Germline V gives CDR1 MDHEN, CDR2 SYDVKM. With V trimmed by 8 bases and J by 0 bases, 6 bases remained unmatched. CDR3 size: 15 residues. The CDR3: CASLTGGLSNYGYTF. The CDR3 coding sequence is TGTGCCAGCTTGACAGGGGGCCTTTCTAACTATGGCTACACCTTC.

The rearrangement links TRBV21-1 to TRBJ1-2; TRBD1 reflects the table's D call only, with no check against the DNA. TRBV21-1 is classified as a pseudogene. This CDR3 comprises 16 residues. CDR3: CASSKGKVGLQYGYTF. The CDR3, as DNA: TGTGCCAGCAGCAAAGGTAAGGTGGGCCTCCAGTATGGCTACACCTTC.